These 5 T cell receptor beta chains came from one sample sequenced in a study of breast tumors, draining lymph nodes, adjacent tissues (dated by TCRdb to 2016 to 2017). Lymph node samples came from the axillary draining lymph nodes of breast cancer patients. Receptor amplification or capture employed multiplex PCR. The data were produced on an Illumina HiSeq 2000. The public reads were quality trimmed at Q25 with fastp and then assembled into clones with MiXCR by TCRdb, keeping productive beta chains. When rows share a CDR3 protein, they turn into one entry using the most common DNA and genes. The sample data list approximately 150,000 distinct CDR3 sequences, and about 30% of these were observed just once. 3.8% of the sample lies in the top ten. The sequenced sample was axillary lymph node tissue. Every receptor here comes from a female donor with breast cancer. Some clones in this sample may be carry-over from other donors' samples.

The chain joins TRBV6-2 or TRBV6-3 to TRBJ1-2, with D unresolved. V shed 8 bases and J shed 4 bases, with 14 bases lying between them. The CDR3 runs to 13 residues. CDR1 is MNHEY and CDR2 is SVGEGT in the germline V gene. In DNA, the CDR3 is TGTGCCAGCGTCCTGGAGCAGGCCTATGGCTACACCTTC. Translated, it gives CASVLEQAYGYTF.

This clonotype has ten or more counts. V usage is TRBV20-1 and J usage is TRBJ2-7; D possibly corresponds to TRBD1 (6 bases). V was cut by 0 bases and J by 1 base, with 19 bases left in between. Germline V gives CDR1 DFQATT, CDR2 SNEGSKA (reference sequence). CDR3 length equals 17 residues. The CDR3 DNA reads TGCAGTGCTAGAGATGGTTCAGGGGTTAAGGCATCCTACGAGCAGTACTTC. Translation: CSARDGSGVKASYEQYF.

This clonotype has just a few counts. Germline is not matched at one junction end, which may reflect a read error. V and J are TRBV7-8 and TRBJ1-6; 7 bases map to TRBD1. Germline CDR1 reads SGHVS; CDR2 reads FQNEAQ. This CDR3 has 19 amino acids. CDR3 loop: CASSLAFLSQGNYHSPLHF. CDR3 bases: TGTGCCAGCAGCTTAGCATTCCTTTCACAGGGGAACTATCATTCCCCCCTCCACTTT. The variable domain in full, with the rest retrieved from reference TRBV7-8 and TRBJ1-6, is GAGVSQSPRYKVAKRGQDVALRCDPISGHVSLFWYQQALGQGPEFLTYFQNEAQLDKSGLPSDRFFAERPEGSVSTLKIQRTQQEDSAVYLCASSLAFLSQGNYHSPLHFGNGTRLTVT.

This clonotype occurred many times. The chain uses TRBV4-3 and TRBJ2-2, with D uncertain. Germline V gene data show CDR1 as LGHNA and CDR2 as YSLEER. This CDR3 region has 15 residues. Trimming cost V 1 base and J 0 bases, with 6 bases left between them. The CDR3 loop reads CASSQGLSNTGELFF. CDR3 sequence (DNA): TGCGCCAGCAGCCAAGGTCTCTCGAACACCGGGGAGCTGTTTTTT.

Regarding this clonotype: Possible read error: a much larger clone is one base away. The chain couples TRBV9 to TRBJ2-1, with 7 bases fitting TRBD2. Looked up from germline, CDR1 is SGDLS and CDR2 is YYNGEE. CDR3 length: 16 amino acids. The DNA for the CDR3 is TGTGCCAGCAGCGTTAAGGGAGGGCCCCCCTACAATGCGCAGTTCTTC. The encoded protein is CASSVKGGPPYNAQFF.